This entry is about one T cell receptor beta chain. The data belong to a study of blood T cell repertoires in COVID-19. Study information: The origin of the acute and convalescent COVID-19 samples was the United States, Italy and Spain. PBMCs, B-cell-depleted T cells, or T cells provided the cDNA or gDNA that made up the material.

Germline lookup yields CDR1 SQVTM and CDR2 ANQGSEA. The CDR3 runs 15 residues. Trimming shortened V by 6 bases and J by 2 bases, and 18 bases separated the two germline ends. Original handling: Estimation of nucleated cell counts was performed using reference gene primer amplification. Method: immunoSEQ multiplex PCR; TCRdb's copy keeps in-frame clones and lacks some. The DNA was the basis for D and trimming; V, J and clone size are from that table. The data contain tens of thousands of clones, 87% of them singletons. The chain has TRBV29-1 and TRBJ2-3, with D possibly being TRBD2 (5 bases). This TCR derives from a human donor in a cohort sampled during active COVID-19. Sequenced sample: peripheral blood. In DNA form, the CDR3 reads TGCAGCGTGGCCAGCGGATTCGAGTACACAGATACGCAGTATTTT. Its protein product is CSVASGFEYTDTQYF.